There are many counts of the clone carrying this T cell receptor beta chain. Its specificity is unknown. The sample belongs to a study of T cells in Graves' hyperthyroidism and ophthalmopathy. Whole-study results and caveats: Separating ophthalmopathy from stable hyperthyroidism was achieved by a 13 V-J model. Clonotypes that were expanded in thyroid above 0.001 mostly appeared in blood too.

TCR beta CDR3 regions were amplified from RNA. First-round RT-PCR targeting the TCR CDR3 was performed with the HTBI primer set. TCRdb reanalysed the multiplex PCR reads using MiXCR and keeps one entry per CDR3 protein. The sample contains fewer than 650,000 distinct CDR3 sequences, around 14% of which appear only once. The PBMCs studied were ones that came from about 10 ml fresh peripheral blood. The CDR3 spans 16 residues. V lost 3 bases and J lost 0, with 14 bases in between. Germline lookup yields CDR1 SGHNT and CDR2 YENEEA. The V and J genes are TRBV11-3 and TRBJ1-1; D gene ambiguous. This TCR derives from a woman aged 18-29 years with Graves' ophthalmopathy. Sequenced material: blood. CDR3 sequence reads: CASSFLGRSMNTEAFF. The CDR3 bases are TGTGCCAGCAGCTTCCTAGGCAGGTCTATGAACACTGAAGCTTTCTTT.